This T cell receptor (beta chain) appears in the sequencing data of a study of blood T cells in healthy people across ages (dated by TCRdb to between 2014 and 2017). Looking at the study overall: In model experiments, template switching captured about one uniquely barcoded TCR beta cDNA molecule for every two T cells. To track age-related changes in TCR beta repertoire diversity, the study relied on deep sequencing normalized with unique cDNA molecular identifiers. The donors were divided into four age groups: young (average about 16 years), middle-aged (about 40), aged (approximately 62) and long-lived (around 87). To avoid experimental bias, donors of different ages were distributed randomly across sequencing lanes. For two donors (one aged 18 to 29 and one aged 80 or older), the study analyzed two additional independent replicas of 1 million unique cDNA reads from the same blood draw. What the work shows at the level of the full study, not this receptor alone: Observed TCR beta diversity correlated strongly with the percentage of naive T cells measured by flow cytometry. Estimates of total diversity based on one million sequenced T cells were regarded as lower bounds and as underestimates. Observed TCR beta diversity per million T cells fell roughly linearly with age, and a significant reduction was already apparent by age roughly 41. Donor CMV infection status was unknown, potentially confounding age-related changes in expanded clonotypes. Because profiling used bulk unsorted PBMCs, naive and antigen-experienced compartments could not be compared conclusively. Compared with the aged group, the long-lived group had more naive CD4+ T cells, fewer expanded clones and increased TCR diversity, suggesting age selection.

As regards this clonotype: It has no known antigen specificity. It has no much larger one-base neighbor in the sample; base qualities were not kept.

Trimming costs V 1 base and J 12 bases, and their ends lie 12 bases apart. CDR1 is given as DFQATT and CDR2 as SNEGSKA, both from the germline V gene (reference sequence). Including the terminal cysteine and phenylalanine, the CDR3 comprises 11 residues. Of all the DNA, just the CDR3 is kept, 33 bases in frame from base 1. The library was produced with 5' RACE. Sequencer: Illumina HiSeq 2500. A second roughly 6 to 11 cycle PCR used a sample-barcoded 5' primer and a J-beta primer mix. A template-switch 5' adaptor carrying 12 random nucleotides introduced a unique molecular identifier onto each TCR beta cDNA molecule. Each sample yielded at least 3 million CDR3-containing paired-end reads. First-strand cDNA synthesis was performed from all RNA using the Mint cDNA synthesis kit, with priming by a TRBC-specific oligonucleotide. Following uracil-DNA glycosylase treatment, all cDNA underwent a first 18-cycle PCR with the universal primers M1SS and BC2_uni_R. For the original study's pipeline: Normalization of each sample was performed by random selection of 1 million high-quality reads, each carrying a distinct molecular identifier. Reads with shared molecular identifiers were discarded instead of being binned into consensus sequences. MiTCR, set to a Q25 quality threshold and the strictest error-elimination algorithm, was used for CDR3 identification, clonotype clustering and error correction. A nonparametric unseen species model with Euler transformation was used to estimate lower-bound total TCR beta diversity. TCRdb trimmed public reads at Q25 via fastp, called clones via MiXCR and kept in-frame beta chains. Each CDR3 protein gets just one entry, which takes the most common genes and DNA from the rows behind it. It is TCRdb's table, rather than the study itself, that gives the V and J calls and clone size. Counted in this sample were 710,000 or so distinct CDR3 sequences; about a fifth of them appeared once. The ten largest account for less than 25% of the sample.

The 39 donors, aged about 6 to 100 years, were systemically healthy Caucasian individuals from Russia. Approximately 9.3 milliliters of peripheral blood were drawn from each donor into EDTA-treated Vacutainer tubes. Ficoll-Paque density-gradient centrifugation was used to isolate PBMCs, with at least 7 million obtained per sample. Total RNA, at least 6 micrograms per sample, was extracted from PBMCs with Trizol reagent. For every donor, flow cytometry on a PBMC aliquot measured the percentage of naive CD45RAhigh/CD27high T cells. Material for sequencing was blood. The sequence joins TRBV20-1 to TRBJ2-5; the D call is tentative, TRBD1 or TRBD2, as each matches 5 bases. This sequence was found in a man aged 65-85 years in good health. CDR3 sequence: CSARVGVLEYF. The base sequence is TGCAGTGCTAGAGTGGGGGTTCTGGAGTACTTC.